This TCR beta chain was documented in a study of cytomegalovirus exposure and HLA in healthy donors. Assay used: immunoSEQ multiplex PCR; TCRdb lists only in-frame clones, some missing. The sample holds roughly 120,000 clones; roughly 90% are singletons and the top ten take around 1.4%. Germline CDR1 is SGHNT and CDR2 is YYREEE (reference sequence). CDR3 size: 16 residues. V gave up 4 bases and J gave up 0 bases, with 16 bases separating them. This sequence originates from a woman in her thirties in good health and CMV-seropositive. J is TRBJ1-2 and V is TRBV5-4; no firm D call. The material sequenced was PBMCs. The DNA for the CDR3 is TGTGCCAGCAGCCCCCTCCCGGGCGGGTCTAACTATGGCTACACCTTC. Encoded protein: CASSPLPGGSNYGYTF. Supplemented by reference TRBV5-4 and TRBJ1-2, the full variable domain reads ETGVTQSPTHLIKTRGQQVTLRCSSQSGHNTVSWYQQALGQGPQFIFQYYREEENGRGNFPPRFSGLQFPNYSSELNVNALELDDSALYLCASSPLPGGSNYGYTFGSGTRLTVV.